This record covers a single T cell receptor beta chain. The data were produced by immunoSEQ multiplex PCR, yet TCRdb's version contains in-frame clones alone and is incomplete. The sample consists of some 300,000 clones, more than 75% of them appearing once. Germline V CDR1 and CDR2: SGHTA, FQGNSA. V dropped 5 bases and J dropped 2; count of bases not matched to a gene: 9. The CDR3 spans 16 residues. The record originates from a study of blood T cell repertoires in COVID-19. In the study overall: Researchers got acute and convalescent COVID-19 samples from the United States, Italy and Spain. PBMCs, B-cell-depleted T cells, or T cells were the source of the cDNA or gDNA that made up the material.

V gene TRBV7-2 combines with J gene TRBJ2-3; TRBD1 agrees at 8 bases. Sequences were obtained from peripheral blood. The clonotype comes from a man between 65 and 85 years old with acute or convalescent COVID-19. CDR3 region: CASSAGQGSNTDTQYF. Here the CDR3 DNA reads TGTGCCAGCAGCGCAGGACAGGGTTCTAACACAGATACGCAGTATTTT.